Following are 29 T cell receptor beta chains from one sample sequenced in a study of CD8+ T cells in alopecia areata. RNA was extracted and reverse transcribed into cDNA as the sequencing template. Produced via immunoSEQ multiplex PCR; TCRdb's table is partial and in-frame only. Of about 190,000 clones detected, 60% to 70% appear once; the ten largest clones hold 0.65% to 0.7%. Described treatment: oral pan-JAK inhibitor, 5-10 mg twice daily. Sequenced here: CD4+ T cells sorted from blood, sampled at week 4, from a patient treated with tofacitinib. The receptor source for this set is a human donor with alopecia areata.

The chain has TRBV6-1 and TRBJ2-7; possibly TRBD1 for D (6 bases). CDR1 is MNHNS and CDR2 is SASEGT in the germline V gene. With 9 bases removed from V and 3 bases from J, the gap between germline ends came to 15 bases. The CDR3 covers 13 residues. The CDR3 nucleotides are TGTGCCAGAACCTCCGGGACAATCTACGAGCAGTACTTC. Translation gives CARTSGTIYEQYF.

The chain employs TRBV15 and TRBJ2-1; 7 bases are shared with TRBD1. This CDR3 has 14 amino acids. V lost 5 bases and J lost 8; bases outside the gene matches: 9. Looked up from germline, CDR1 is LNHNV and CDR2 is YYDKDF (reference sequence). The CDR3 reads CATSVSTGFDEQFF. The CDR3 region has the DNA TGTGCCACCAGCGTTTCGACAGGGTTTGATGAGCAGTTCTTC. Full variable domain (rest looked up from reference TRBV15 and TRBJ2-1): DAMVIQNPRYQVTQFGKPVTLSCSQTLNHNVMYWYQQKSSQAPKLLFHYYDKDFNNEADTPDNFQSRRPNTSFCFLDIRSPGLGDTAMYLCATSVSTGFDEQFFGPGTRLTVL.

V usage is TRBV15 and J usage is TRBJ2-1, with D possibly TRBD2 on 5 matching bases. Germline V gives CDR1 LNHNV, CDR2 YYDKDF (reference sequence). Trimming pared 5 bases from V and 1 base from J, leaving 12 bases between. The CDR3 length is 15 residues. CDR3 sequence reads: CATSEGLGSYNEQFF. In nucleotides, the CDR3 is TGTGCCACCAGCGAGGGTCTAGGATCCTACAATGAGCAGTTCTTC.

This rearrangement joins TRBV6-6 to TRBJ2-6; the D gene is possibly TRBD1 (6 bases). V lost 6 bases to trimming and J lost 3 bases, with 12 bases between them. This CDR3 is 15 amino acids long. Germline CDR1 reads MNHNY; CDR2 reads SVGAGI (reference sequence). CDR3 in amino acids: CASSNRAGGANVLTF. In DNA form, the CDR3 reads TGTGCCAGCAGCAACAGGGCAGGTGGGGCCAACGTCCTGACTTTC.

J is TRBJ2-7 and V is TRBV7-2; D remains unclear. The V and J ends lost 1 base and 3 bases respectively, with 13 bases between them. The CDR3 extends over 15 amino acids. CDR1 and CDR2 from the germline V gene are SGHTA and FQGNSA. The chain's CDR3 is CASSLGGVRNYEQYF. DNA for the CDR3: TGTGCCAGCAGCTTAGGAGGTGTCAGAAACTACGAGCAGTACTTC.

J is TRBJ2-7 and V is TRBV30; possibly TRBD1 or TRBD2 for D (7 bases each). The V end was cut by 3 bases, the J end by 0 bases, with 18 bases between. The CDR3 has 16 residues. Germline V gene sequence: CDR1 GTSNPN, CDR2 SVGIG (reference sequence). CDR3 bases: TGTGCCTGGAGAGCCGGGGGGACAGTCAACTCCTACGAGCAGTACTTC. It specifies CAWRAGGTVNSYEQYF.

The rearrangement links TRBV7-9 to TRBJ1-3; D ambiguous. V shed 4 bases and J shed 0 bases, with 10 bases lying between them. In germline, CDR1 is SEHNR, CDR2 FQNEAQ (reference sequence). The CDR3 covers 15 residues. This CDR3 reads CASSSIRPSGNTIYF. The CDR3 region has the DNA TGTGCCAGCAGCTCGATCAGACCCTCTGGAAACACCATATATTTT.

CDR3 in DNA: TGTGCCAGCAGCCACGAAGCGGGGCAAGAGACCCAGTACTTC. Residues: CASSHEAGQETQYF. The chain is built from TRBV4-2 and TRBJ2-5, with 7 bases aligning to TRBD2. The CDR3 runs to 14 residues. Trimming removed 3 bases from V and 2 bases from J; junction bases left unmatched: 3. The germline gives CDR1 LGHNA, CDR2 YNFKEQ.

The chain recombines TRBV5-1 with TRBJ2-1, with D possibly being TRBD2 (6 bases). CDR1 SGHRS and CDR2 YFSETQ come from the germline V gene. The CDR3 runs 15 residues. The V end lost 0 bases, the J end lost 9 bases, and 16 bases lay between the germline ends. This CDR3 is CASSLVTTVGGEQFF. The CDR3 bases are TGCGCCAGCAGCTTGGTGACCACTGTCGGGGGTGAGCAGTTCTTC.

V is TRBV29-1 and J is TRBJ2-1; TRBD2 is a possible D gene (5 bases). Deletions cut 5 bases from V and 8 bases from J, with 16 bases between. CDR1 is SQVTM and CDR2 is ANQGSEA in the germline V gene. This CDR3 has 13 amino acids. The CDR3 DNA reads TGCAGCGTTCGGCGGGTACCGTTAGATGAGCAGTTCTTC. Translated: CSVRRVPLDEQFF.

This clone was observed a few times. The chain has TRBV15 and TRBJ1-4; D perhaps matches TRBD1 (5 bases). The V gene lost 0 bases and the J gene lost 6 bases, with 11 bases spanning the gap. The CDR3 spans 15 residues. The V gene's germline CDR1 is LNHNV and CDR2 YYDKDF (reference sequence). This chain's CDR3 is CATSREPGRDEKLFF. CDR3 coding DNA: TGTGCCACCAGCAGAGAGCCAGGGCGGGATGAAAAACTGTTTTTT.

This clone has a handful of counts. The rearrangement joins TRBV23-1 to TRBJ2-1; D uncertain. TRBV23-1 is an ORF, with its function uncertain. CDR3 size: 11 residues. Trimming cost V 4 bases and J 6 bases, with 4 bases left between them. This chain's CDR3 is CASSLANEQFF. The CDR3 DNA is TGCGCCAGCAGTCTAGCCAATGAGCAGTTCTTC.

This chain joins TRBV7-9 and TRBJ2-2; D perhaps matches TRBD1 (5 bases). Trimming removed 2 bases at V and 7 bases at J, with 8 bases between. The CDR3 runs to 13 residues. The germline gives CDR1 SEHNR, CDR2 FQNEAQ (reference sequence). The CDR3 nucleotides read TGTGCCAGCAGCTTACAGGGTGTCGGGGAGCTGTTTTTT. This translates into CASSLQGVGELFF.

The genes are TRBV14 and TRBJ2-1; a possible D gene is TRBD1 (5 bases). The ends were cut back, 4 bases at V and 0 bases at J, with 7 bases in the middle. The germline gives CDR1 SGHDN, CDR2 FVKESK. The CDR3 contains 14 residues. CDR3 in amino acids: CASSRGSSYNEQFF. In DNA, the CDR3 is TGTGCCAGCAGCCGGGGCAGCTCCTACAATGAGCAGTTCTTC.

V is TRBV25-1 and J is TRBJ1-2; maybe TRBD1 (5 bases). V dropped 2 bases and J dropped 4 bases, with 8 bases sitting between them. CDR3 size: 13 residues. Germline V gene data show CDR1 as MGHDK and CDR2 as SYGVNS. The CDR3 spells CASSEGAPYGYTF. The CDR3, as DNA: TGTGCCAGCAGTGAAGGGGCTCCCTATGGCTACACCTTC.

The J gene is TRBJ2-2, the V gene TRBV28; D gene uncertain. This CDR3 is built from 12 residues. Germline V gene data show CDR1 as MDHEN and CDR2 as SYDVKM. V dropped 10 bases and J dropped 6 bases, with 12 bases sitting between them. The CDR3, as DNA: TGTGCCACCCGCGGATCGGCCGGGGAGCTGTTTTTT. Residues: CATRGSAGELFF.

The genes are TRBV29-1 and TRBJ2-2; tentative D call: TRBD1 (6 bases). The germline CDR1 and CDR2 sequences are SQVTM and ANQGSEA. V was shortened by 4 bases and J by 2 bases, with 14 bases between the two germline ends. The CDR3 is 15 amino acids. In nucleotides, the CDR3 is TGCAGCGTTGTTTCGGACAGTTACAACACCGGGGAGCTGTTTTTT. It yields the protein CSVVSDSYNTGELFF.

The chain recombines TRBV29-1 with TRBJ1-5; a possible D gene is TRBD1 (6 bases). Germline V lookup: CDR1 SQVTM, CDR2 ANQGSEA. Trimming shortened V by 4 bases and J by 6 bases, and 13 bases separated the two germline ends. The CDR3 runs to 13 residues. Here the CDR3 reads CSVGEGVFQPQHF. CDR3 nucleotide sequence: TGCAGCGTTGGGGAGGGGGTTTTTCAGCCCCAGCATTTT.

This chain uses TRBV5-1 with TRBJ2-5; 9 bases line up with TRBD1. Germline loops: CDR1 SGHRS, CDR2 YFSETQ. J lost 4 bases, V lost 4 bases, and 5 bases had no gene match. This CDR3 is 14 amino acids long. The CDR3 loop reads CASSTGQGGETQYF. The CDR3 coding sequence is TGCGCCAGCAGCACGGGACAGGGAGGAGAGACCCAGTACTTC.

The rearrangement joins TRBV30 to TRBJ1-2; D gene ambiguous. The CDR3 totals 13 residues. Germline values: CDR1 GTSNPN, CDR2 SVGIG (reference sequence). The V end lost 2 bases, the J end lost 6 bases, and 13 bases lay between the germline ends. Here the CDR3 reads CAWSLTGVHGYTF. The CDR3 region has the DNA TGTGCCTGGAGTCTTACTGGGGTTCATGGCTACACCTTC.

The V call is TRBV20-1, the J call TRBJ1-4; D possibly corresponds to TRBD1 (6 bases). V lost 5 bases and J 12 bases, leaving 13 bases between the germline ends. In germline, CDR1 is DFQATT, CDR2 SNEGSKA (reference sequence). The CDR3 has 11 amino acids. The CDR3 DNA reads as TGCAGTGCTCTACGAGAGGGGGAACTGTTTTTT. Its protein product is CSALREGELFF.

J is TRBJ2-5 and V is TRBV29-1, with 8 bases matching TRBD2. This CDR3 has 15 residues. Looked up from germline, CDR1 is SQVTM and CDR2 is ANQGSEA. After removal of 5 bases from V and 5 bases from J, the junction contained 13 bases not matched to a gene. DNA of the CDR3: TGCAGCGTTATGACGGGAGGGGGACGTACGGAGACCCAGTACTTC. Its translation: CSVMTGGGRTETQYF.

The chain recombines TRBV9 with TRBJ2-7, with 13 positions matching TRBD2. This CDR3 spans 14 amino acids. CDR1 SGDLS and CDR2 YYNGEE come from the germline V gene. V lost 4 bases and J lost 4; bases outside the gene matches: 2. CDR3 nucleotide sequence: TGTGCCAGCAGCACGACTAGCGGGAGGTACGAGCAGTACTTC. Residues: CASSTTSGRYEQYF.

V gene TRBV30 combines with J gene TRBJ2-1; maybe TRBD2 (5 bases). The CDR3 runs 11 residues. CDR1 is GTSNPN and CDR2 is SVGIG in the germline V gene (reference sequence). V lost 4 bases to trimming and J lost 12 bases, with 13 bases between them. CDR3 amino acids: CAWKTGDLQFF. The CDR3 DNA sequence: TGTGCCTGGAAAACCGGGGATCTGCAGTTCTTC.

J is TRBJ2-3 and V is TRBV29-1, with 7 bases aligning to TRBD1. Losses at the gene ends were 4 bases for V and 2 bases for J; bases not matched to a gene: 6. Germline CDR1 and CDR2: SQVTM and ANQGSEA. The CDR3 sequence is 14 residues long. The CDR3 region has the DNA TGCAGCGTTGCAAGGGACAGAGTCACAGATACGCAGTATTTT. Protein sequence: CSVARDRVTDTQYF.

This clone came up a few times. The V gene is TRBV5-1, the J gene TRBJ2-2; 9 nucleotides agree with TRBD1. This CDR3 comprises 14 residues. The junction had 5 bases not matched to a gene; V was cut back by 9 bases and J by 2 bases. From germline, CDR1 is SGHRS and CDR2 YFSETQ. CDR3 residues: CAIRDRVNTGELFF. CDR3 DNA sequence: TGCGCCATCCGGGACAGGGTAAACACCGGGGAGCTGTTTTTT.

The chain recombines TRBV11-2 with TRBJ2-2; 7 nucleotides match TRBD2. Per the germline V gene, CDR1 is SGHAT and CDR2 is FQNNGV. The CDR3 spans 15 residues. The trim removed 6 bases at V and 1 base at J, leaving 5 bases unmatched. The CDR3 DNA sequence: TGTGCCAGCAGTCGAGCGGGACGGAACACCGGGGAGCTGTTTTTT. Protein sequence: CASSRAGRNTGELFF.

V and J are TRBV27 and TRBJ1-4; perhaps TRBD1 as D (6 bases). Germline V lookup: CDR1 MNHEY, CDR2 SMNVEV (reference sequence). The CDR3 totals 15 residues. Trimming cost V 5 bases and J 7 bases, with 17 bases left between them. The CDR3 DNA reads TGTGCCAGCAGTACCTACAGGGCTGGGGTTGAAAAACTGTTTTTT. As protein: CASSTYRAGVEKLFF.

The chain employs TRBV2 and TRBJ1-2; D gene ambiguous. Trimming stripped 7 bases from V and 1 base from J, with 13 bases between. Germline V gene sequence: CDR1 SNHLY, CDR2 FYNNEI. The CDR3 runs to 14 residues. The CDR3 protein is CASTVYGNNYGYTF. The DNA of the CDR3 is TGTGCCAGCACCGTGTACGGCAATAACTATGGCTACACCTTC.